This T cell receptor (beta chain) stems from a study of cytomegalovirus exposure and HLA in healthy donors. Study findings and constraints: Another analysis was done later, and it associated approximately 15,000 TCR beta sequences with HLA alleles at 0.05 false discovery rate. Upon later analysis, TCR association rates were observed to vary by HLA locus, being highest for DRB1 and lowest for HLA-C. Being indistinguishable, some V segments were excluded, TRBV6-2 and TRBV6-3 among them.

Details on this clone: What it binds is unknown.

Vbeta (60) and Jbeta (13) primers were used in the PCR. Clones were sequenced by immunoSEQ multiplex PCR, and TCRdb holds only the in-frame ones, with some missing. Here the sample spans some 150,000 clones, around three quarters being singletons. V lost 3 bases and J 3 bases, leaving 11 bases between the germline ends. Germline V gene data show CDR1 as SGHTA and CDR2 as FQGNSA. The CDR3 loop spans 15 amino acids. This receptor was identified in a woman aged 25 to 45 in good health and CMV-seropositive. The J gene is TRBJ2-2, the V gene TRBV7-2; D is perhaps TRBD2 (6 bases). The source material was PBMCs. The CDR3 sequence is CASSFGGIYTGELFF. CDR3 sequence (DNA): TGTGCCAGCAGCTTTGGCGGGATATACACCGGGGAGCTGTTTTTT.